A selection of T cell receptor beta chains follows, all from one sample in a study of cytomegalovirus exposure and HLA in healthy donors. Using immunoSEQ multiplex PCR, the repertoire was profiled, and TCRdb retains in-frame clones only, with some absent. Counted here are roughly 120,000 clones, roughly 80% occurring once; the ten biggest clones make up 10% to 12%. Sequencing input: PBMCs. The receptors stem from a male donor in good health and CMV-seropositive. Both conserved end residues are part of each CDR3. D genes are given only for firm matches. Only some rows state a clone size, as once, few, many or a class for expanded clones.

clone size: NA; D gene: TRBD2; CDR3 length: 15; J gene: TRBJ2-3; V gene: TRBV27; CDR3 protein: CASSHPGLGADTQYF; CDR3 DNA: TGTGCCAGCAGTCACCCGGGACTAGGTGCGGATACGCAGTATTTT
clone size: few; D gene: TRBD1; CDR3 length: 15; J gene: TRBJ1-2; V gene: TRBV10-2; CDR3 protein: CASSRDRVTRWGYTF; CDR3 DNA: TGCGCCAGCAGTCGGGACAGGGTAACGCGGTGGGGCTACACCTTC
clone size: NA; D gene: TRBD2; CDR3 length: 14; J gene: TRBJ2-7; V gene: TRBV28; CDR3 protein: CASRPPGLIYEQYF; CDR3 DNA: TGTGCCAGCAGGCCTCCGGGACTAATCTACGAGCAGTACTTC
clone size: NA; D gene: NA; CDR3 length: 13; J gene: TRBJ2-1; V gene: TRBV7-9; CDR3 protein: CASSSGGYNEQFF; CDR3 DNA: TGTGCCAGCAGCTCCGGTGGCTACAATGAGCAGTTCTTC
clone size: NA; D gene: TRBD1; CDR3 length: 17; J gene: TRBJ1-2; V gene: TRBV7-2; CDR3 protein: CASSQGAGGKGGYGYTF; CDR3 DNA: TGTGCCAGCAGCCAGGGGGCAGGGGGGAAAGGGGGCTATGGCTACACCTTC
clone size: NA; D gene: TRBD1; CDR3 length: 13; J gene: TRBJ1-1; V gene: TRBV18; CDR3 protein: CASSPPGQVEAFF; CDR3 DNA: TGTGCCAGCTCACCCCCGGGACAGGTTGAAGCTTTCTTT
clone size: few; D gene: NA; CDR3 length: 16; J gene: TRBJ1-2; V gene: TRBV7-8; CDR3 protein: CASSLDQGGQNYGYTF; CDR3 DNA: TGTGCCAGCAGCTTAGATCAGGGCGGCCAGAACTATGGCTACACCTTC
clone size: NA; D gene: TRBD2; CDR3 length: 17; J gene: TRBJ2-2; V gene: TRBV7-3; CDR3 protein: CASRTPEGLATTGELFF; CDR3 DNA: TGTGCCAGCAGGACCCCCGAAGGACTAGCGACAACCGGGGAGCTGTTTTTT
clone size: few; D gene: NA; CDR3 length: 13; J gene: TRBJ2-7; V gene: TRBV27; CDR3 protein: CASSLSRDYEQYF; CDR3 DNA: TGTGCCAGCAGTTTAAGTAGAGACTACGAGCAGTACTTC
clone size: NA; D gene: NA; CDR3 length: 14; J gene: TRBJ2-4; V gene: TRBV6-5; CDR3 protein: CASSLPSPGNSQYF; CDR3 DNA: TGTGCCAGCAGTTTACCTTCTCCGGGGAACAGTCAGTACTTC
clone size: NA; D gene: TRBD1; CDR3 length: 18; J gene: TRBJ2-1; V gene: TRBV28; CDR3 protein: CASSPLLVRDRAVREQFF; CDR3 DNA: TGTGCCAGCAGCCCTTTATTGGTCAGGGACAGGGCGGTTCGGGAGCAGTTCTTC
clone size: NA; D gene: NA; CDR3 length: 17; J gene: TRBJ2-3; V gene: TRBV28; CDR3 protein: CASSTSGGGYSTDTQYF; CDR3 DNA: NA
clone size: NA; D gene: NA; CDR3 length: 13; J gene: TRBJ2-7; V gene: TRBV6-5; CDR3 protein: CASSYRSTYEQYF; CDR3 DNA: TGTGCCAGCAGTTATCGCAGTACCTACGAGCAGTACTTC
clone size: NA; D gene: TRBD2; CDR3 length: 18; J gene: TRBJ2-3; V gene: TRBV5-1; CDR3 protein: CASSLESGLAGRQDTQYF; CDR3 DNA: TGCGCCAGCAGCTTGGAGTCGGGACTAGCGGGACGTCAAGATACGCAGTATTTT
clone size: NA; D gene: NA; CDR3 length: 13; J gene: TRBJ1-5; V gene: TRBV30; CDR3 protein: CAWSVLGSQPQHF; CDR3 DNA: TGTGCCTGGAGTGTACTAGGGAGCCAGCCCCAGCATTTT
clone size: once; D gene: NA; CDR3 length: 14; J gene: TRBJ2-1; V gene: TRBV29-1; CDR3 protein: CSVQLATYYNEQFF; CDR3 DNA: TGCAGCGTCCAGCTAGCCACTTACTACAATGAGCAGTTCTTC
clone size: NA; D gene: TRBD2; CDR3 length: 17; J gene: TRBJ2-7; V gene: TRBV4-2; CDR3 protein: CASSQHSRGLAAYEQYF; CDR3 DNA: TGTGCCAGCAGCCAACACTCACGGGGACTAGCGGCCTACGAGCAGTACTTC
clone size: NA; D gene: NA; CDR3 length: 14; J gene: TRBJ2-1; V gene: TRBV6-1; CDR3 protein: CASNPSGYYNEQFF; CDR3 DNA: TGTGCCAGCAACCCCAGCGGGTATTACAATGAGCAGTTCTTC
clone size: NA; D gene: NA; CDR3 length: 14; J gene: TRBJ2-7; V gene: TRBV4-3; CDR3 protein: CASSYLASSYEQYF; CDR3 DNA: TGCGCCAGCAGTTACTTAGCCTCCTCCTACGAGCAGTACTTC
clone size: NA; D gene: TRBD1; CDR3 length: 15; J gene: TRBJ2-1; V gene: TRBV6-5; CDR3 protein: CASSYSRQGVGEQFF; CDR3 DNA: TGTGCCAGCAGTTACTCAAGGCAGGGGGTGGGTGAGCAGTTCTTC